This passage covers 16 T cell receptor beta chains from one sample sequenced in a study of blood T cell repertoires in COVID-19. Here immunoSEQ multiplex PCR was the method, and the copy in TCRdb shows in-frame clones only, minus some. The profile shows 150,000 to 200,000 clones, roughly nine tenths of them singletons. The sample comprised peripheral blood. These receptor sequences come from a woman under 40 with active or convalescent COVID-19.

The chain couples TRBV5-1 to TRBJ2-2; 11 bases align to TRBD1. Losses at the gene ends were 5 bases for V and 4 bases for J; bases not matched to a gene: 4. Germline V CDR1 and CDR2: SGHRS, YFSETQ. This CDR3 is built from 15 residues. The CDR3 DNA reads as TGCGCCAGCAGGGTAGGGACAGGGGGCACCGGGGAGCTGTTTTTT. It specifies CASRVGTGGTGELFF.

The chain couples TRBV10-1 to TRBJ1-1, with D perhaps TRBD1 (5 bases). The germline gives CDR1 WNHNN, CDR2 SYGVQD (reference sequence). The CDR3 has 13 amino acids. V lost 6 bases and J 4 bases, leaving 12 bases between the germline ends. The CDR3 loop is CASRAQGSTEAFF. The CDR3 nucleotides are TGCGCCAGCAGGGCCCAGGGTTCCACTGAAGCTTTCTTT.

The chain employs TRBV7-6 and TRBJ1-6, with D unresolved. V lost 2 bases, J lost 6 bases, and 14 bases lay in between. The CDR3 consists of 16 residues. Germline-derived CDR1 and CDR2 are SGHVS and FNYEAQ. Here the CDR3 reads CASSLRSQAGNSPLHF. The CDR3 coding sequence is TGTGCCAGCAGCTTAAGGTCCCAGGCGGGTAATTCACCCCTCCACTTT.

The chain recombines TRBV19 with TRBJ2-1; no reliable D call. Germline V gene sequence: CDR1 LNHDA, CDR2 SQIVND (reference sequence). The V and J ends lost 3 bases and 5 bases respectively, with 14 bases between them. CDR3 length: 15 amino acids. CDR3 sequence: CASSIVGGYNNEQFF. Written as DNA, the CDR3 is TGTGCCAGTAGTATCGTAGGCGGCTACAACAATGAGCAGTTCTTC.

This chain uses TRBV6-6 with TRBJ2-7; perhaps TRBD1 as D (10 bases). V was shortened by 5 bases and J by 0 bases, with 26 bases between the two germline ends. CDR1 and CDR2 from the germline V gene are MNHNY and SVGAGI (reference sequence). The CDR3 runs to 19 residues. The CDR3 sequence is CASSRRTGGTSRGSYEQYF. DNA of the CDR3: TGTGCCAGCAGTCGGAGGACAGGGGGGACTAGCAGAGGCTCCTACGAGCAGTACTTC.

The chain carries TRBV5-1 and TRBJ1-1; 8 nucleotides match TRBD1. The junction had 23 bases not matched to a gene; V was cut back by 3 bases and J by 7 bases. The length of the CDR3 is 19 residues. Germline V gene lookup returns CDR1 SGHRS and CDR2 YFSETQ. This CDR3 reads CASSSPTDRGGSRRDEAFF. Written as DNA, the CDR3 is TGCGCCAGCAGCTCGCCGACCGACAGGGGCGGCTCCCGTCGCGATGAAGCTTTCTTT.

V gene TRBV18 combines with J gene TRBJ1-2; D is possibly TRBD1 (5 bases). Germline values: CDR1 KGHSH, CDR2 LQKENI. This CDR3 region has 14 residues. Trimming took 0 bases from V and 3 from J, leaving 8 bases between them. CDR3 region: CASSPPQGYYGYTF. In DNA form, the CDR3 reads TGTGCCAGCTCACCACCCCAGGGATACTATGGCTACACCTTC.

The chain links TRBV3-1 (or the pseudogene TRBV3-2) to TRBJ2-1; TRBD2 matches at 9 bases. This CDR3 region has 14 residues. The V segment lost 0 bases and the J segment 10 bases; nucleotides outside the gene matches: 4. CDR1 is LGHDT and CDR2 is YNNKEL in the germline V gene (reference sequence). CDR3 DNA sequence: TGTGCCAGCAGCCAAGACGCGGGGGGGCGGGAGCAGTTCTTC. This encodes CASSQDAGGREQFF.

The J gene is TRBJ2-7, the V gene TRBV28; no reliable D call. In germline, CDR1 is MDHEN, CDR2 SYDVKM. There are 13 residues in the CDR3. V lost 2 bases to trimming and J lost 3 bases, with 8 bases between them. DNA of the CDR3: TGTGCCAGCAGTTTAAACAGATACTACGAGCAGTACTTC. Its translation: CASSLNRYYEQYF.

The rearrangement uses TRBV10-3 and TRBJ2-1, with TRBD2 matching 9 bases. Per the germline V gene, CDR1 is ENHRY and CDR2 is SYGVKD. This CDR3 is built from 17 residues. J lost 5 bases, V lost 4 bases, and 12 bases had no gene match. The CDR3 region is CAISAVEASGNHNEQFF. In DNA form, the CDR3 reads TGTGCCATCAGTGCCGTCGAAGCTAGCGGGAACCACAATGAGCAGTTCTTC.

The chain has TRBV6-5 and TRBJ2-1; TRBD2 matches at 11 bases. This CDR3 spans 16 amino acids. Germline assignment: CDR1 MNHEY and CDR2 SVGAGI. Trimming cost V 2 bases and J 2 bases; bases outside gene matches: 2. The CDR3 DNA sequence: TGTGCCAGCAGTTACCGGACTAGCGGGCCCTACAATGAGCAGTTCTTC. Amino acid sequence: CASSYRTSGPYNEQFF.

The rearrangement uses TRBV18 and TRBJ1-3; no firm D call. Between the trimmed V and J ends, which lost 3 bases and 7 bases, there was a span of 16 bases. Germline CDR1 and CDR2: KGHSH and LQKENI. The CDR3 loop spans 15 amino acids. Written as DNA, the CDR3 is TGTGCCAGCTCACCGGACTGGGGAAATGGGAACACCATATATTTT. This translates into CASSPDWGNGNTIYF.

V is TRBV10-1 and J is TRBJ2-1; 10 bases agree with TRBD2. Per the germline V gene, CDR1 is WNHNN and CDR2 is SYGVQD (reference sequence). This CDR3 has 14 amino acids. V was pared by 4 bases and J by 4 bases, with 1 base of the junction left unmatched. The CDR3 loop is CASSASGSYNEQFF. DNA for the CDR3: TGCGCCAGCAGTGCTAGCGGGAGTTACAATGAGCAGTTCTTC.

The V and J genes are TRBV11-2 and TRBJ2-3, with D tentatively TRBD2 (7 bases). The CDR3 extends over 16 amino acids. Per the germline V gene, CDR1 is SGHAT and CDR2 is FQNNGV. V was clipped by 2 bases and J by 6 bases, with 18 bases between them. This chain's CDR3 is CASSLMGGLNMDTQYF. CDR3 coding DNA: TGTGCCAGCAGCTTAATGGGGGGGCTCAATATGGATACGCAGTATTTT.

The chain carries TRBV29-1 and TRBJ2-1; 13 bases line up with TRBD2. There are 13 residues in the CDR3. The junction had 4 bases not matched to a gene; V was cut back by 8 bases and J by 6 bases. CDR1 and CDR2 from the germline V gene are SQVTM and ANQGSEA. For the CDR3, the DNA is TGCAGCTTTCGGACTAGCGGGAGCAATGAGCAGTTCTTC. It translates to CSFRTSGSNEQFF.

The chain links TRBV19 to TRBJ1-2, with 7 bases identical to TRBD1. Losses at the gene ends were 6 bases for V and 3 bases for J; bases not matched to a gene: 10. This CDR3 is built from 15 residues. From germline, CDR1 is LNHDA and CDR2 SQIVND (reference sequence). CDR3 residues: CASRRDSAGDYGYTF. The CDR3 DNA sequence: TGTGCCAGTAGACGGGACAGCGCCGGAGACTATGGCTACACCTTC.